This T cell receptor (beta chain) is drawn from a study of T cell changes during pregnancy in multiple sclerosis (dated by TCRdb to about 2019). Notes on the research overall: The study examined how the T cell repertoire changed over the course of pregnancy in women with multiple sclerosis.

The method behind the library was the immunoSEQ multiplex PCR assay. The source is immuneACCESS, and TCRdb retained only in-frame sequences with V and J called. Part of the clones is not carried over; for the studies checked, unresolved V genes explain less than half of this, and the remainder is unexplained. In all, the sample holds about 40,000 clones, and 88% of those were seen once. The ten largest account for 0.9% to 1.5% of the sample. The CDR3, from cysteine to phenylalanine, totals 16 residues. The DNA shown is the 48-base CDR3, in frame from base 1. CDR1 and CDR2 are drawn from the germline V gene (reference sequence): SEHNR, FQNEAQ. V is trimmed back by 1 base and J by 7 bases, and the junction contains 3 bases that no gene match accounts for. With regard to this clone: Which antigen it targets is not known. No base quality values were provided; no much bigger clone lies one nucleotide off.

The sequencing used CD4+ T cells from peripheral blood mononuclear cells, collected in the second trimester of pregnancy. The TCR sequence derives from a female donor with multiple sclerosis, enrolled in a pregnancy study. Recombination connected TRBV7-9 to TRBJ2-1, with TRBD2 matching 14 junction bases. The DNA sequence reads TGTGCCAGCAGCTTAGTGACTAGCGGGAGGGAAAATGAGCAGTTCTTC. Translated, it reads CASSLVTSGRENEQFF.